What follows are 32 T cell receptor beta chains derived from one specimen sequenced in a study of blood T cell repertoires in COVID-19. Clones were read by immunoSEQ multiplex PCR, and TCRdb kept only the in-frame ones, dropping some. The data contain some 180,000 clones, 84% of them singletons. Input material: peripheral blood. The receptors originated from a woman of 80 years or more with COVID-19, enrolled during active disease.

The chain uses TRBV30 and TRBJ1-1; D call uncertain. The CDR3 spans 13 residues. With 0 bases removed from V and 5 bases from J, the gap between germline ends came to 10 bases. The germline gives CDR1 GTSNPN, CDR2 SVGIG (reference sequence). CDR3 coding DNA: TGTGCCTGGAGTGTTTCATGGGCGACTGAAGCTTTCTTT. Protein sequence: CAWSVSWATEAFF.

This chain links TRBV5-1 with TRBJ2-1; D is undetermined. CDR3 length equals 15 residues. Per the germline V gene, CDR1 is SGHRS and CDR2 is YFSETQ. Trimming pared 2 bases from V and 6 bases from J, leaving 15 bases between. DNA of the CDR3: TGCGCCAGCAGCTTAACTCCCAGCTCAGGCAATGAGCAGTTCTTC. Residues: CASSLTPSSGNEQFF.

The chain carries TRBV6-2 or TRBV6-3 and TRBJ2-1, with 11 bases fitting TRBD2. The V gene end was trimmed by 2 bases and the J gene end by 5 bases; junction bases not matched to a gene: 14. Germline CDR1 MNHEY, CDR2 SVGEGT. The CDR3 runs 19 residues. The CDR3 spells CASSYPTSGTHGSDNEQFF. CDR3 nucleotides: TGTGCCAGCAGTTACCCGACTAGCGGGACTCACGGGTCCGACAATGAGCAGTTCTTC.

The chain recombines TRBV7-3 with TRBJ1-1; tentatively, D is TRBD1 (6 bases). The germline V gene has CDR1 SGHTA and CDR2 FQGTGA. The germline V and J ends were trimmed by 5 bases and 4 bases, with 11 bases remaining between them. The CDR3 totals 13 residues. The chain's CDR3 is CASSQQGGTEAFF. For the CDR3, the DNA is TGTGCCAGCAGCCAACAGGGTGGCACTGAAGCTTTCTTT.

In DNA form, the CDR3 reads TGCAGCGTTGAAATGCAGTCAGATACGCAGTATTTT. Its protein product is CSVEMQSDTQYF. The chain joins TRBV29-1 to TRBJ2-3; D is unresolved. The V gene's germline CDR1 is SQVTM and CDR2 ANQGSEA. With 2 bases removed from V and 4 bases from J, the gap between germline ends came to 7 bases. The CDR3 contains 12 residues.

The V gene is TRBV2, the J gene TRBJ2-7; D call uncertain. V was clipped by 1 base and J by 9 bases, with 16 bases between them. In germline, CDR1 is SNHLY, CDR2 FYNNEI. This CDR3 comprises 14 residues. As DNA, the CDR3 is TGTGCCAGCAGTGAAGTGGCAGGTCAACATGGGCAGTACTTC. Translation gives CASSEVAGQHGQYF.

CDR3 residues: CASSPLRQGDRNQPQHF. CDR3 sequence (DNA): TGTGCCAGCTCACCTCTGAGACAGGGGGATAGAAATCAGCCCCAGCATTTT. The rearrangement joins TRBV18 to TRBJ1-5; 9 bases agree with TRBD1. Germline V lookup: CDR1 KGHSH, CDR2 LQKENI. This CDR3 spans 17 amino acids. V lost 3 bases to trimming and J lost 4 bases; unmatched junction nucleotides: 10.

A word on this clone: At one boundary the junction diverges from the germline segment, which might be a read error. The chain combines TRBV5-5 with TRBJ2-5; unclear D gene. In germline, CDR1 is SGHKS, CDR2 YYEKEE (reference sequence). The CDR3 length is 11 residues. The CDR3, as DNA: TGTGCCAGCAGCTTGGCGGGTGTTAGCAACTTC. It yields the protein CASSLAGVSNF. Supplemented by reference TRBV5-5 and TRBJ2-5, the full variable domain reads DAGVTQSPTHLIKTRGQQVTLRCSPISGHKSVSWYQQVLGQGPQFIFQYYEKEERGRGNFPDRFSARQFPNYSSELNVNALLLGDSALYLCASSLAGVSNFGPGTRLLVL.

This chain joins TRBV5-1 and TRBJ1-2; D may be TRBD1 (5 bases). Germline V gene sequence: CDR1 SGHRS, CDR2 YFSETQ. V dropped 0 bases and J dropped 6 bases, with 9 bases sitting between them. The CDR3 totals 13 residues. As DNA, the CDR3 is TGCGCCAGCAGCTTGGGGGGCGGCGATGGCTACACCTTC. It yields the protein CASSLGGGDGYTF.

CDR3 loop: CASSTGSNSPLHF. The CDR3 DNA sequence: TGTGCCAGCAGCACCGGGTCTAATTCACCCCTCCACTTT. This rearrangement joins TRBV5-5 to TRBJ1-6; D not certain. The CDR3 length is 13 residues. Germline V gene lookup returns CDR1 SGHKS and CDR2 YYEKEE (reference sequence). Trimming took off 4 bases at V and 6 bases at J, with 8 bases between the two ends.

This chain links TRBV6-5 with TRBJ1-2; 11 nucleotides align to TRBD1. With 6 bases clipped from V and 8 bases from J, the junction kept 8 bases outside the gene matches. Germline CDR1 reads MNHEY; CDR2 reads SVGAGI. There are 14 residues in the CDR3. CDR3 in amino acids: CASSPGQGAGGYTF. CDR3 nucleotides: TGTGCCAGCAGCCCAGGACAGGGGGCGGGGGGCTACACCTTC.

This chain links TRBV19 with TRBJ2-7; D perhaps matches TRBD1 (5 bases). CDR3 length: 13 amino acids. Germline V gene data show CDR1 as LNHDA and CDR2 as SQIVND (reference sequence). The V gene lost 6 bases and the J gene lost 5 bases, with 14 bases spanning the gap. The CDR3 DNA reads TGTGCCAGTAGGCTAACAGGAGTAGACGAGCAGTACTTC. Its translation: CASRLTGVDEQYF.

CDR3 residues: CSATRGLEQYF. CDR3 in DNA: TGCAGTGCGACCAGGGGGCTCGAGCAGTACTTC. The rearrangement uses TRBV20-1 and TRBJ2-7; 8 bases agree with TRBD1. The CDR3 is made up of 11 amino acids. Germline CDR1 is DFQATT and CDR2 is SNEGSKA (reference sequence). Germline trimming cut 6 bases from V and 6 bases from J; bases unmatched to any gene: 4.

The CDR3 loop reads CASRDRGAKNIQYF. The DNA of the CDR3 is TGTGCCAGCAGGGACAGGGGAGCCAAAAACATTCAGTACTTC. The chain combines TRBV19 with TRBJ2-4; TRBD1 aligns across 10 bases. The germline V gene has CDR1 LNHDA and CDR2 SQIVND (reference sequence). This CDR3 contains 14 residues. V lost 9 bases and J lost 0; bases outside the gene matches: 2.

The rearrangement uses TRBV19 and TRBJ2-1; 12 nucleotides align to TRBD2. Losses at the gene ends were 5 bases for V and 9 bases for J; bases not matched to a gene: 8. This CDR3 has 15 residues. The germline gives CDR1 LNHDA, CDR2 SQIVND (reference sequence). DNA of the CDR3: TGTGCCAGTAGTCCCGGGACTAGCGGGTACGGTGAGCAGTTCTTC. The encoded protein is CASSPGTSGYGEQFF.

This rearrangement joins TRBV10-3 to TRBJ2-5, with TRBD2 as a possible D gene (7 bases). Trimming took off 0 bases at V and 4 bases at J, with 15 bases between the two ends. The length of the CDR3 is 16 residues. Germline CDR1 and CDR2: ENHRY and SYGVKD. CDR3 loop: CAISESDWGGPETQYF. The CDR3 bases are TGTGCCATCAGTGAGTCGGACTGGGGGGGCCCAGAGACCCAGTACTTC.

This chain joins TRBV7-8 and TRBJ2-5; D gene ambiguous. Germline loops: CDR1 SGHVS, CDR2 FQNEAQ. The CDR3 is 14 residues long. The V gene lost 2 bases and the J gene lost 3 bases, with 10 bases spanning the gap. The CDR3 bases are TGTGCCAGCAGCTTATTGGTACTAAAAGAGACCCAGTACTTC. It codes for CASSLLVLKETQYF.

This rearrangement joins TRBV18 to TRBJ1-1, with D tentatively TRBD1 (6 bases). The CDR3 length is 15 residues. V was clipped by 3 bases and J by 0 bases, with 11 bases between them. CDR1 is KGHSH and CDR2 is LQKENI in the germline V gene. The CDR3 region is CASSPRGGLNTEAFF. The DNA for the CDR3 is TGTGCCAGCTCACCGAGGGGGGGCCTGAACACTGAAGCTTTCTTT. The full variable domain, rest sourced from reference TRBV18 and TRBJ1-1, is NAGVMQNPRHLVRRRGQEARLRCSPMKGHSHVYWYRQLPEEGLKFMVYLQKENIIDESGMPKERFSAEFPKEGPSILRIQQVVRGDSAAYFCASSPRGGLNTEAFFGQGTRLTVV.

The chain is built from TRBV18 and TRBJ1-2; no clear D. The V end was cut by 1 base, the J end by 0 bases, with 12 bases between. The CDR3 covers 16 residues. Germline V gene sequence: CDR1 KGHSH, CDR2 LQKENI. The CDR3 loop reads CASSPRAATTNYGYTF. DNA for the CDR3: TGTGCCAGCTCACCACGGGCAGCTACCACTAACTATGGCTACACCTTC.

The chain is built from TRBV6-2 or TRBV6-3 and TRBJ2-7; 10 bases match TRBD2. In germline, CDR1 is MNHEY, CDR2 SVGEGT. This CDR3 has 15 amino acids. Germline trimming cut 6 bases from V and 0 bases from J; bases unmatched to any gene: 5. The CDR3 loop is CASSTTSGHSYEQYF. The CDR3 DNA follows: TGTGCCAGCAGCACGACTAGCGGGCACTCCTACGAGCAGTACTTC.

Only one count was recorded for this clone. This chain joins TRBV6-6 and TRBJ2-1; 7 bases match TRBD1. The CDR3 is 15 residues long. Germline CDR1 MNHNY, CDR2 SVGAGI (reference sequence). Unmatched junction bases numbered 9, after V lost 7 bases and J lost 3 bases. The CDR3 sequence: CASNQGVGDYNEQFF. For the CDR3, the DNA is TGTGCCAGCAATCAGGGGGTTGGAGACTACAATGAGCAGTTCTTC.

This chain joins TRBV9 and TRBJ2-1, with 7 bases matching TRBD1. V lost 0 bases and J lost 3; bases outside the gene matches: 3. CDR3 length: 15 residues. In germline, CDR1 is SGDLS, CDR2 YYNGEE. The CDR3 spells CASSVVGTDYNEQFF. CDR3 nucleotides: TGTGCCAGCAGCGTAGTTGGGACAGACTACAATGAGCAGTTCTTC.

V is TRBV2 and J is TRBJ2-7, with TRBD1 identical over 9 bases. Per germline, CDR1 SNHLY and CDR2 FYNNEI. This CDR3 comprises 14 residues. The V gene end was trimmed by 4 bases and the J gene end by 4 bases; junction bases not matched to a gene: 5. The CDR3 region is CASSAVGTGYEQYF. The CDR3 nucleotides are TGTGCCAGCAGTGCGGTAGGGACAGGGTACGAGCAGTACTTC.

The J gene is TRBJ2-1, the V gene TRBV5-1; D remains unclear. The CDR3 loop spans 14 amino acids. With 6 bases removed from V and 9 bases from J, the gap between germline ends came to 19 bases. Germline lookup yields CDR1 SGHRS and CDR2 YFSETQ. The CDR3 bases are TGCGCCAGCACGCTTCTCGGAGTTCGAGGTGAGCAGTTCTTC. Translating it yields CASTLLGVRGEQFF. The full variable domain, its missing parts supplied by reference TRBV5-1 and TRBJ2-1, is KAGVTQTPRYLIKTRGQQVTLSCSPISGHRSVSWYQQTPGQGLQFLFEYFSETQRNKGNFPGRFSGRQFSNSRSEMNVSTLELGDSALYLCASTLLGVRGEQFFGPGTRLTVL.

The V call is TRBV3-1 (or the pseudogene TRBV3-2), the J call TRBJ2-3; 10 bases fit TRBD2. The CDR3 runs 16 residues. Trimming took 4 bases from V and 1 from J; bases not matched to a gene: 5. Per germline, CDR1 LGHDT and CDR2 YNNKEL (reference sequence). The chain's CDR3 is CASSPRLAGRTDTQYF. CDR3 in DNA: TGTGCCAGCAGCCCCCGACTAGCGGGCCGCACAGATACGCAGTATTTT.

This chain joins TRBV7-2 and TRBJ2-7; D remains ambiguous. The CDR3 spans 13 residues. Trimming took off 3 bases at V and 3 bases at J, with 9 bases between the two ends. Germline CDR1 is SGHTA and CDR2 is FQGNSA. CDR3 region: CASSLSSVYEQYF. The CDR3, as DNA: TGTGCCAGCAGCTTGTCTAGTGTCTACGAGCAGTACTTC.

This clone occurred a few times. CDR3 in amino acids: CASSAQGAPSPQHF. The CDR3 DNA reads as TGTGCCAGCAGCGCACAGGGGGCCCCGTCGCCCCAGCATTTT. The chain recombines TRBV9 with TRBJ1-5, with 9 bases matching TRBD1. CDR3 length: 14 amino acids. Germline assignment: CDR1 SGDLS and CDR2 YYNGEE. Germline trimming cut 3 bases from V and 9 bases from J; bases unmatched to any gene: 7. The variable domain in full, with the rest retrieved from reference TRBV9 and TRBJ1-5, is DSGVTQTPKHLITATGQRVTLRCSPRSGDLSVYWYQQSLDQGLQFLIQYYNGEERAKGNILERFSAQQFPDLHSELNLSSLELGDSALYFCASSAQGAPSPQHFGDGTRLSIL.

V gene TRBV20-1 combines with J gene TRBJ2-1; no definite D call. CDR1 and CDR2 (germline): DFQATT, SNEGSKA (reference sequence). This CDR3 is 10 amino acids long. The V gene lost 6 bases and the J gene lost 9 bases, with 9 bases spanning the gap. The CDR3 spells CSAQSGEQFF. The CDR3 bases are TGCAGTGCCCAGTCAGGTGAGCAGTTCTTC.

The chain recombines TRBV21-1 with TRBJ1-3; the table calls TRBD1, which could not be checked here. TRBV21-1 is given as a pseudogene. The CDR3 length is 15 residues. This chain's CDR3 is CASSTDSVSGNTIYF. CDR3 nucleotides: TGTGCCAGCAGCACCGACAGTGTCTCTGGAAACACCATATATTTT.

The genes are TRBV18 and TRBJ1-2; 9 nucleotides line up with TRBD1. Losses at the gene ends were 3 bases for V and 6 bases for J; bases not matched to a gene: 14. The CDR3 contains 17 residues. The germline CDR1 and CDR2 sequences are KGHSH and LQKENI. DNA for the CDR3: TGTGCCAGCTCACCGAGACCAGGGACAGGGCGGGTCGATGGCTACACCTTC. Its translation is CASSPRPGTGRVDGYTF.

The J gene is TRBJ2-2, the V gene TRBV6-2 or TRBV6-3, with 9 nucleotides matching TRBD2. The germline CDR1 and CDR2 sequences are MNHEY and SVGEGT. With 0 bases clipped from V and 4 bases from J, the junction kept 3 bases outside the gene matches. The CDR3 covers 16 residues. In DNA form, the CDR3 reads TGTGCCAGCAGTTACTCGGGACTAGCTCGCACCGGGGAGCTGTTTTTT. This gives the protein CASSYSGLARTGELFF.

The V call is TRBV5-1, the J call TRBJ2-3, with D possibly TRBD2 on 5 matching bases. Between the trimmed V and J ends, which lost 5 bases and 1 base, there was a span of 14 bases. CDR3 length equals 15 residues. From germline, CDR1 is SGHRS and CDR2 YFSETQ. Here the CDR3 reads CASSRGPAGTDTQYF. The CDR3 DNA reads TGCGCCAGCAGTCGTGGGCCAGCGGGCACAGATACGCAGTATTTT.